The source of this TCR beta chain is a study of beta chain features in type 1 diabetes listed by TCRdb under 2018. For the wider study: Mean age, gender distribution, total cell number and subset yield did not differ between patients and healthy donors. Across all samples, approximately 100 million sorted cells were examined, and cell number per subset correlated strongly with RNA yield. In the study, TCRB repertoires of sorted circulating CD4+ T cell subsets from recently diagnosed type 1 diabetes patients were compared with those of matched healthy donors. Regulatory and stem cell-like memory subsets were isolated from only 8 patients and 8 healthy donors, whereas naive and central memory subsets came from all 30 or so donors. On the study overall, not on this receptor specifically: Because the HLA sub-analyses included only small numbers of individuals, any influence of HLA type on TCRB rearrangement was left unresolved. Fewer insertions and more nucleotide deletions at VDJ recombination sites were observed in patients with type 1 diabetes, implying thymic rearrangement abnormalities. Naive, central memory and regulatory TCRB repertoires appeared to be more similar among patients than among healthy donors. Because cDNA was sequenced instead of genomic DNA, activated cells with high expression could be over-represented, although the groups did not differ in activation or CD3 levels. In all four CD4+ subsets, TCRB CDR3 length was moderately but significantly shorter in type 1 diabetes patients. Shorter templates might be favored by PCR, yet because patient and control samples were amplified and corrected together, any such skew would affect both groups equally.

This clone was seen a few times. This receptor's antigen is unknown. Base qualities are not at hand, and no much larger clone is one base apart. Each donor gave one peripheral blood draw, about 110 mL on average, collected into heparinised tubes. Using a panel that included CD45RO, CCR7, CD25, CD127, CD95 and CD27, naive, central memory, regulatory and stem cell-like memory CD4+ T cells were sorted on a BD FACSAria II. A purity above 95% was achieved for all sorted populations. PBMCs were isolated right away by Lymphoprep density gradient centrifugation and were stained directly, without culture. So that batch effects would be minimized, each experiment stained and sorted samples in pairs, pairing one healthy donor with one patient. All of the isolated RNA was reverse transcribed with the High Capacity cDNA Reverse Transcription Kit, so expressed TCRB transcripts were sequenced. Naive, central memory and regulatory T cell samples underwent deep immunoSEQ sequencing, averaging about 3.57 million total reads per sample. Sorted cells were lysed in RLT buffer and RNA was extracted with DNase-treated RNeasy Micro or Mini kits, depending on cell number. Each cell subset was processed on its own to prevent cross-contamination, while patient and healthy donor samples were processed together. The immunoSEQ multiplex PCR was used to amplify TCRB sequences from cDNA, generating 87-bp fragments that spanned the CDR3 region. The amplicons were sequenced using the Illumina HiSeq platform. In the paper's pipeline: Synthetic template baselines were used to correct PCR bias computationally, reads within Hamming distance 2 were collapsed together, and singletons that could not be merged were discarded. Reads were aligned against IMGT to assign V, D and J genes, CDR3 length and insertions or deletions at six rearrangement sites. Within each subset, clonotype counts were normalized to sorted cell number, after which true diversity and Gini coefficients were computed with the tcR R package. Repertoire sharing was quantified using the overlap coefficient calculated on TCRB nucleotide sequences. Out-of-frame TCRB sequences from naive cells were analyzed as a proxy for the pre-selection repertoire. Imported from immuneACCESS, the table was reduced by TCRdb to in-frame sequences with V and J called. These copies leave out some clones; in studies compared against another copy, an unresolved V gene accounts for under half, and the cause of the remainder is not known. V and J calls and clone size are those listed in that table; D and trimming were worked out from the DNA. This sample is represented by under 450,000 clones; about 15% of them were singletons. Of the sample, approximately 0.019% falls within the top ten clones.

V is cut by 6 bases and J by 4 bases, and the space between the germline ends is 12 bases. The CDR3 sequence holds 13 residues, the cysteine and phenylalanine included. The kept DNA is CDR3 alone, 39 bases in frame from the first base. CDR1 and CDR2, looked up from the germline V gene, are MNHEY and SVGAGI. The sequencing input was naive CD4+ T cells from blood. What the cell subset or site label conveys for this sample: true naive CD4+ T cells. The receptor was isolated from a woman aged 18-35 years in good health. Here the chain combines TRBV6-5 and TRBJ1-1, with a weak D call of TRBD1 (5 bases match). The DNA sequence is TGTGCCAGCAGACGACAGATGGGCACTGAAGCTTTCTTT. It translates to CASRRQMGTEAFF.